Listed here are 5 T cell receptor beta chains from one sample, sequenced in a study of Tregs in tolerant kidney transplant recipients. The nonmyeloablative bone marrow transplants came from related graft donors, with transient mixed chimerism. Libraries were prepared by immunoSEQ multiplex PCR; TCRdb keeps only in-frame clonotypes and omits some of them. The listing records under 35,000 clones. The material sequenced was CD4+ T cells from blood (PBMCs), taken 24 months after the transplant. The receptors shown here come from a human patient who received a combined kidney and bone marrow transplant. Part of the T cell pool may stem from the graft donor.

Worth noting for this clone: The DNA ends 3 residues before the CDR3 does, and the rest of the CDR3 is filled in from the germline J gene. This rearrangement joins TRBV7-3 to TRBJ2-3, with a tentative D call TRBD1 (6 bases). Trimming removed 5 bases from V and 4 bases from J, with 13 bases in between. The CDR3 runs to 14 residues. Germline lookup yields CDR1 SGHTA and CDR2 FQGTGA. CDR3: CASSTGTPPDTQYF. Partial CDR3 DNA: TGTGCCAGCAGCACCGGGACACCCCCAGATACG. Full variable domain (remainder filled in from reference TRBV7-3 and TRBJ2-3): GAGVSQTPSNKVTEKGKYVELRCDPISGHTALYWYRQSLGQGPEFLIYFQGTGAADDSGLPNDRFFAVRPEGSVSTLKIQRTERGDSAVYLCASSTGTPPDTQYFGPGTRLTVL.

Concerning this clone: The read terminates 3 residues ahead of where the CDR3 ends, so the germline J gene completes it. The chain carries TRBV11-3 and TRBJ2-3; D is undetermined. Deletions cut 5 bases from V and 3 bases from J, with 3 bases between. The germline V gene encodes CDR1 SGHNT and CDR2 YENEEA. The CDR3 loop spans 11 amino acids. The covered CDR3 bases are TGTGCCAGCAGCCTGACAGATACG. This gives the protein CASSLTDT. The whole CDR3 protein is CASSLTDTQYF.

Comment on this clone: The missing CDR3 end, 3 residues past where the read stops, is filled in from the germline J gene. J is TRBJ2-7 and V is TRBV20-1, with 9 bases that match TRBD1. Germline values: CDR1 DFQATT, CDR2 SNEGSKA (reference sequence). The CDR3 is 16 residues long. V dropped 5 bases and J dropped 2; count of bases not matched to a gene: 13. The sequenced part of the CDR3 DNA is TGCAGTGCTCAGAGAGCGGGACAGGGAGGGCCCTACGAG. Translation gives CSAQRAGQGGPYE. The whole CDR3 reads CSAQRAGQGGPYEQYF.

To note about this clone: The read falls 3 residues short of the CDR3 end, and the missing part is taken from the germline J gene. The chain couples TRBV5-4 to TRBJ2-3, with 7 bases fitting TRBD1. The V and J ends lost 4 bases and 1 base, in that order; junction bases with no gene match: 6. This CDR3 is built from 15 residues. Per germline, CDR1 SGHNT and CDR2 YYREEE (reference sequence). The CDR3 sequence: CASSPGQIRTDTQYF. CDR3 DNA (partial): TGTGCCAGCAGCCCGGGACAGATCCGCACAGATACG.

To note about this clone: Read sequence stops 3 residues before the CDR3 end, and the germline J gene provides the missing end. The rearrangement joins TRBV5-1 to TRBJ1-6, with TRBD1 matching over 7 bases. Trimming removed 4 bases from V and 5 bases from J; junction bases left unmatched: 6. This CDR3 is 15 amino acids long. Germline V CDR1 and CDR2: SGHRS, YFSETQ. CDR3 DNA (partial): TGCGCCAGCAGCGCTACAGGGGTGGATAATTCACCC. This encodes CASSATGVDNSP. The whole CDR3 sequence is CASSATGVDNSPLHF.